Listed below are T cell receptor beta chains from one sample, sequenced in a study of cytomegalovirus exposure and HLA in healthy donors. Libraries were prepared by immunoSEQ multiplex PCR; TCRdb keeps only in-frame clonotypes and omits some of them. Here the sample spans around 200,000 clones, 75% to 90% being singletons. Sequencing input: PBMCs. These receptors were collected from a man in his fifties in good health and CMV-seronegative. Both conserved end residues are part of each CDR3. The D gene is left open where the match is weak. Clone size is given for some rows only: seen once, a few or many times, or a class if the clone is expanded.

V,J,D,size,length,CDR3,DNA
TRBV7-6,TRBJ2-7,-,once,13,CASRPSGLGEQYF,TGTGCCAGCAGACCCTCAGGGTTGGGCGAGCAGTACTTC
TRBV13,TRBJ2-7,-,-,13,CASSARRGTEQYF,TGTGCCAGCAGCGCTCGCCGGGGAACCGAGCAGTACTTC
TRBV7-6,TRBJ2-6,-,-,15,CASSLTPSGANVLTF,TGTGCCAGCAGCTTAACTCCGTCTGGGGCCAACGTCCTGACTTTC
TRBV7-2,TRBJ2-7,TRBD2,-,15,CASSLLAAPSYEQYF,TGTGCCAGCAGCTTACTAGCGGCCCCCTCCTACGAGCAGTACTTC
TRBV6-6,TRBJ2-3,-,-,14,CASSQDYPTDTQYF,TGTGCCAGCAGTCAGGACTACCCCACAGATACGCAGTATTTT
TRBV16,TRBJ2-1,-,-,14,CASSPSVGYNEQFF,TGTGCCAGCAGCCCGTCGGTCGGTTACAATGAGCAGTTCTTC
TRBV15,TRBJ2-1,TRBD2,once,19,CATSISGTSGTSRVAEQFF,TGTGCCACCAGCATCTCCGGGACTAGCGGAACCTCGAGGGTTGCCGAGCAGTTCTTC
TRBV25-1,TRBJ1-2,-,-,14,CASSEGRINYGYTF,TGTGCCAGCAGTGAGGGGAGGATTAACTATGGCTACACCTTC
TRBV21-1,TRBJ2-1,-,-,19,CASSKGKNGTSGAFNEQFF,TGTGCCAGCAGCAAAGGTAAGAACGGGACTAGCGGGGCGTTCAATGAGCAGTTCTTC
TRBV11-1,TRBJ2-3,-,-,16,CASSYTSGSPTDTQYF,TGTGCCAGCAGCTACACATCCGGGAGCCCCACAGATACGCAGTATTTT
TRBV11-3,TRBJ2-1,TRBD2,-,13,CASSPSGVGEQFF,TGTGCCAGCAGCCCCAGCGGGGTAGGTGAGCAGTTCTTC
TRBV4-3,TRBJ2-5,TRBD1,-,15,CASSQSGTGGTKQYF,TGCGCCAGCAGCCAATCCGGGACAGGGGGGACCAAGCAGTACTTC
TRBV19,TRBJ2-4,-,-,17,CASSTLWGVRAKNIQYF,TGTGCCAGTAGTACCTTGTGGGGGGTAAGGGCCAAAAACATTCAGTACTTC
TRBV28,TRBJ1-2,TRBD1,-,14,CASLTSGQMDRYTF,TGTGCCAGCTTGACCTCGGGACAGATGGATCGCTACACCTTC
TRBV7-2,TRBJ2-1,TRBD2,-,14,CASSLMGLAAEQFF,TGTGCCAGCAGCTTAATGGGACTAGCAGCCGAGCAGTTCTTC
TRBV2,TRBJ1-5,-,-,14,CASTLRKTNQPQHF,TGTGCCAGCACCCTCAGGAAGACAAATCAGCCCCAGCATTTT
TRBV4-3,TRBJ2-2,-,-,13,CASSRQNTGELFF,TGCGCCAGCAGCCGGCAGAACACCGGGGAGCTGTTTTTT
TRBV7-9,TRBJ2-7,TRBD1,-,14,CASTPGQGAYEQYF,TGTGCCAGCACCCCGGGACAGGGGGCTTACGAGCAGTACTTC
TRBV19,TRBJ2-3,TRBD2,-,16,CASSIKAGVGTDTQYF,TGTGCCAGTAGTATAAAAGCGGGAGTAGGCACAGATACGCAGTATTTT
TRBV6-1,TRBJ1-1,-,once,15,CASSSWGGSGTEAFF,TGTGCCAGCAGTTCGTGGGGAGGGAGTGGCACTGAAGCTTTCTTT
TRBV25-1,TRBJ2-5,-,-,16,CASSDLGPEPKETQYF,TGTGCCAGCAGTGATTTGGGCCCCGAGCCCAAAGAGACCCAGTACTTC
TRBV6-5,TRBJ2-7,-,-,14,CASKRTSSSYEQYF,TGTGCCAGCAAGAGGACATCCAGCTCCTACGAGCAGTACTTC
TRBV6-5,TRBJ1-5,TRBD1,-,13,CASSRQGSGPQHF,TGTGCCAGCAGCAGACAGGGGTCCGGGCCCCAGCATTTT
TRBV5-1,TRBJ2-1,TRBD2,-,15,CASSLELAGYNEQFF,TGCGCCAGCAGCTTGGAGTTAGCGGGTTACAATGAGCAGTTCTTC
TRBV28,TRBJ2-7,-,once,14,CASSLTLSSYEQYF,TGTGCCAGCAGTTTGACTTTAAGCTCCTACGAGCAGTACTTC
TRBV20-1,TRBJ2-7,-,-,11,CSGGQIYEQYF,TGCAGCGGGGGACAGATCTACGAGCAGTACTTC
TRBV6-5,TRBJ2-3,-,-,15,CASSPMGTGADTQYF,TGTGCCAGCAGCCCCATGGGGACTGGGGCAGATACGCAGTATTTT
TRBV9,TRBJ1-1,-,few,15,CASSGNGVGNTEAFF,TGTGCCAGCAGCGGGAACGGGGTTGGGAACACTGAAGCTTTCTTT
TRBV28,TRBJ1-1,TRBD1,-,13,CASKGTVTTEAFF,TGTGCCAGCAAAGGGACAGTCACCACTGAAGCTTTCTTT
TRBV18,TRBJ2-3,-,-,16,CASSPPRLARTDTQYF,TGTGCCAGCTCACCACCGAGGCTAGCCCGCACAGATACGCAGTATTTT
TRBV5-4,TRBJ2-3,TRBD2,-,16,CASSQTLAGNTDTQYF,TGTGCCAGCAGCCAAACTCTAGCGGGGAATACAGATACGCAGTATTTT